One sample yielded the 26 T cell receptor beta chains listed below, sequenced in a study of shared clonotypes between healthy human individuals. TCRdb's table, derived via immunoSEQ multiplex PCR, lists solely in-frame clones and lacks some. The sample holds 2 million to 3 million clones; 93% are singletons and the top ten take approximately 0.35%. Sequencing was done on a sample of naive CD4+ T cells from PBMCs. As for subset: CD45RA+ positively selected. Receptors were obtained from a man between 18 and 29 years old in good health. Some clones in this sample may be carry-over from other donors' samples.

CDR3 sequence (DNA): TGTGCCAGCAGTGTAATACGCGGCCGTTCAGGGGAGCAGTACTTC. Residues: CASSVIRGRSGEQYF. The chain couples TRBV28 to TRBJ2-7, with D possibly TRBD1 on 5 matching bases. Trimming shortened V by 5 bases and J by 7 bases, and 21 bases separated the two germline ends. The germline V gene encodes CDR1 MDHEN and CDR2 SYDVKM. The CDR3 totals 15 residues.

The chain joins TRBV2 to TRBJ2-1; D is perhaps TRBD1 (6 bases). From germline, CDR1 is SNHLY and CDR2 FYNNEI. The CDR3 consists of 14 residues. Trimming took 7 bases from V and 4 from J, leaving 14 bases between them. This chain's CDR3 is CASKNEGGYNEQFF. The CDR3 DNA sequence: TGTGCCAGCAAGAACGAAGGGGGATACAATGAGCAGTTCTTC.

This clone has a handful of counts. The J gene is TRBJ2-5, the V gene TRBV5-1; D may be TRBD2 (5 bases). Germline-derived CDR1 and CDR2 are SGHRS and YFSETQ. There are 14 residues in the CDR3. The V and J ends lost 1 base and 4 bases respectively, with 11 bases between them. CDR3 residues: CASSLFRGTETQYF. The CDR3 nucleotides are TGCGCCAGCAGCTTGTTTCGGGGAACAGAGACCCAGTACTTC.

V gene TRBV7-3 combines with J gene TRBJ2-3, with D perhaps matching TRBD1 (5 bases). The CDR3 extends over 13 amino acids. Trimming left V 8 bases short and J 3 bases short, with 12 bases between. Looked up from germline, CDR1 is SGHTA and CDR2 is FQGTGA. The CDR3 protein is CASGQGRTDTQYF. The CDR3 DNA follows: TGTGCCAGCGGGCAGGGTCGGACAGATACGCAGTATTTT.

V and J are TRBV28 and TRBJ2-7; TRBD2 might be the D (7 bases). There are 13 residues in the CDR3. The V end was cut by 6 bases, the J end by 3 bases, with 12 bases between. Germline loops: CDR1 MDHEN, CDR2 SYDVKM. The CDR3 reads CASSRGAIYEQYF. The CDR3 DNA follows: TGTGCCAGCAGCCGGGGGGCTATCTACGAGCAGTACTTC.

The chain recombines TRBV7-9 with TRBJ2-3; the match to TRBD2 covers 12 bases. J gave up 6 bases and V 8 bases, and 18 bases lay outside the gene matches. This CDR3 is built from 18 residues. Per the germline V gene, CDR1 is SEHNR and CDR2 is FQNEAQ (reference sequence). Here the CDR3 DNA reads TGTGCCAGCCTCCCCACTAGCGGGAGGCAAAAAAATCGGGATACGCAGTATTTT. Translating gives CASLPTSGRQKNRDTQYF. Combining the CDR3 with reference TRBV7-9 and TRBJ2-3 gives the whole variable domain DTGVSQNPRHKITKRGQNVTFRCDPISEHNRLYWYRQTLGQGPEFLTYFQNEAQLEKSRLLSDRFSAERPKGSFSTLEIQRTEQGDSAMYLCASLPTSGRQKNRDTQYFGPGTRLTVL.

The chain links TRBV11-2 to TRBJ1-1; maybe TRBD1 (5 bases). V shed 0 bases and J shed 2 bases, with 16 bases lying between them. CDR1 and CDR2 (germline): SGHAT, FQNNGV. CDR3 length: 17 residues. The CDR3 loop reads CASSLEGVRRTNTEAFF. CDR3 in DNA: TGTGCCAGCAGCTTAGAGGGGGTTCGGCGGACAAACACTGAAGCTTTCTTT.

The chain recombines TRBV19 with TRBJ1-5, with TRBD1 as a possible D gene (5 bases). The CDR3 has 13 amino acids. Germline V gene sequence: CDR1 LNHDA, CDR2 SQIVND (reference sequence). Trimming pared 9 bases from V and 3 bases from J, leaving 12 bases between. DNA for the CDR3: TGTGCCAGCGGGGCAGTTCCCAATCAGCCCCAGCATTTT. Translation gives CASGAVPNQPQHF.

The chain combines TRBV11-2 with TRBJ2-7; tentatively, D is TRBD1 (6 bases). There are 13 residues in the CDR3. The germline V gene encodes CDR1 SGHAT and CDR2 FQNNGV. Trimming shortened V by 5 bases and J by 6 bases, and 14 bases separated the two germline ends. CDR3 protein: CASSATGPGEQYF. Written as DNA, the CDR3 is TGTGCCAGCAGCGCCACAGGGCCGGGCGAGCAGTACTTC.

Concerning this clone: Within the sample, other DNA sequences also encode this same CDR3. The V call is TRBV2, the J call TRBJ1-5; tentative D call: TRBD1 (5 bases). The germline V gene has CDR1 SNHLY and CDR2 FYNNEI. V dropped 3 bases and J dropped 7 bases, with 10 bases sitting between them. The CDR3 sequence is 13 residues long. DNA for the CDR3: TGTGCCAGCAGTGACAGGGTAGGACAGCCCCAGCATTTT. This sequence encodes CASSDRVGQPQHF.

The chain couples TRBV27 to TRBJ2-7, with unresolved D. Per germline, CDR1 MNHEY and CDR2 SMNVEV (reference sequence). The CDR3 length is 15 residues. The V end lost 4 bases, the J end lost 0 bases, and 13 bases lay between the germline ends. Here the CDR3 DNA reads TGTGCCAGCAGTTCCTCAGTGGCCCCCTCCTACGAGCAGTACTTC. Translation gives CASSSSVAPSYEQYF.

The chain has TRBV30 and TRBJ2-1; no firm D call. The CDR3 runs 15 residues. The germline V gene has CDR1 GTSNPN and CDR2 SVGIG (reference sequence). Trimming shortened V by 4 bases and J by 4 bases, and 17 bases separated the two germline ends. The DNA of the CDR3 is TGTGCCTGGACCCGATTCGGCGGAAGGTACAATGAGCAGTTCTTC. It encodes CAWTRFGGRYNEQFF.

The chain employs TRBV9 and TRBJ1-3, with D tentatively TRBD1 (5 bases). V was clipped by 7 bases and J by 2 bases, with 16 bases between them. The CDR3 length is 15 residues. Germline CDR1 and CDR2: SGDLS and YYNGEE. The CDR3 loop reads CASGLQQGTGNTIYF. CDR3 nucleotides: TGTGCCAGCGGGCTACAGCAGGGAACTGGAAACACCATATATTTT.

V is TRBV2 and J is TRBJ2-2; 11 nucleotides agree with TRBD1. Unmatched junction bases numbered 3, after V lost 7 bases and J lost 5 bases. The V gene's germline CDR1 is SNHLY and CDR2 FYNNEI. The CDR3 consists of 14 residues. The CDR3 region has the DNA TGTGCCAGCAACCGGGACAGGGGGACCGGGGAGCTGTTTTTT. It translates to CASNRDRGTGELFF.

This rearrangement joins TRBV7-9 to TRBJ2-7; 8 bases line up with TRBD2. Germline loops: CDR1 SEHNR, CDR2 FQNEAQ (reference sequence). The J segment lost 4 bases and the V segment lost 5 bases, leaving 19 bases of the junction unmatched. This CDR3 contains 18 residues. This CDR3 reads CASSPLGGVAGPFYEQYF. CDR3 nucleotide sequence: TGTGCCAGCAGCCCACTGGGGGGGGTAGCGGGACCCTTTTACGAGCAGTACTTC.

The V and J genes are TRBV5-1 and TRBJ2-7, with TRBD1 as a possible D gene (6 bases). Between the trimmed V and J ends, which lost 3 bases and 5 bases, there was a span of 15 bases. The CDR3 is made up of 14 amino acids. Germline CDR1 is SGHRS and CDR2 is YFSETQ. CDR3 sequence (DNA): TGCGCCAGCAGCTGGAATGGGGGCAGGGACGAGCAGTACTTC. Amino acid sequence: CASSWNGGRDEQYF.

The rearrangement uses TRBV2 and TRBJ1-4; 7 bases are shared with TRBD1. Germline V lookup: CDR1 SNHLY, CDR2 FYNNEI. The CDR3 totals 15 residues. V lost 8 bases, J lost 0 bases, and 6 bases stayed unmatched. This chain's CDR3 is CASGGTAATNEKLFF. The CDR3 DNA is TGTGCCAGCGGTGGGACAGCAGCAACTAATGAAAAACTGTTTTTT.

The chain joins TRBV9 to TRBJ2-2, with D possibly matching TRBD1 (6 bases). CDR3 length equals 17 residues. Between the trimmed V and J ends, which lost 3 bases and 2 bases, there was a span of 17 bases. Germline V gene data show CDR1 as SGDLS and CDR2 as YYNGEE. Here the CDR3 DNA reads TGTGCCAGCAGCGAACATTTTAGGACAGATAACACCGGGGAGCTGTTTTTT. Residues: CASSEHFRTDNTGELFF.

CDR3 sequence: CASSQVGLANEKLFF. The CDR3 bases are TGCGCCAGCAGCCAAGTAGGGCTTGCTAATGAAAAACTGTTTTTT. V and J are TRBV4-1 and TRBJ1-4; the D is unclear. This CDR3 has 15 residues. V was cut by 1 base and J by 3 bases, with 9 bases left in between. CDR1 and CDR2 (germline): MGHRA, YSYEKL.

The chain has TRBV4-1 and TRBJ2-6; D is undetermined. The ends were cut back, 2 bases at V and 4 bases at J, with 3 bases in the middle. CDR3 size: 13 residues. Germline V lookup: CDR1 MGHRA, CDR2 YSYEKL. The chain's CDR3 is CASSQPGANVLTF. The CDR3 DNA is TGCGCCAGCAGCCAACCCGGGGCCAACGTCCTGACTTTC.

The rearrangement joins TRBV7-6 to TRBJ2-3, with D unclear. The CDR3 is 13 residues long. Germline CDR1 SGHVS, CDR2 FNYEAQ. V gave up 5 bases and J gave up 2 bases, with 8 bases separating them. The CDR3 DNA sequence: TGTGCCAGCAGCGCCATCGTCACAGATACGCAGTATTTT. It encodes CASSAIVTDTQYF. The full variable domain, completed using reference TRBV7-6 and TRBJ2-3, is GAGVSQSPRYKVTKRGQDVALRCDPISGHVSLYWYRQALGQGPEFLTYFNYEAQQDKSGLPNDRFSAERPEGSISTLTIQRTEQRDSAMYRCASSAIVTDTQYFGPGTRLTVL.

This chain connects TRBV28 to TRBJ2-5; 8 nucleotides match TRBD2. Germline-derived CDR1 and CDR2 are MDHEN and SYDVKM. This CDR3 comprises 17 residues. The junction had 10 bases not matched to a gene; V was cut back by 1 base and J by 3 bases. CDR3 loop: CASSLLRTSNGEETQYF. The CDR3 bases are TGTGCCAGCAGTTTATTGCGGACTAGCAATGGGGAAGAGACCCAGTACTTC.

This clone was seen only a few times. Other DNA sequences from this sample encode an identical CDR3 as well. The rearrangement links TRBV5-1 to TRBJ1-4, with D tentatively TRBD1 (5 bases). This CDR3 is 13 amino acids long. Germline CDR1 and CDR2: SGHRS and YFSETQ. Trimming left V 4 bases short and J 4 bases short, with 8 bases between. The DNA for the CDR3 is TGCGCCAGCAGCCTGACAGTTAATGAAAAACTGTTTTTT. Translated, it gives CASSLTVNEKLFF. The entire variable domain, with the rest obtained from reference TRBV5-1 and TRBJ1-4, is as follows: KAGVTQTPRYLIKTRGQQVTLSCSPISGHRSVSWYQQTPGQGLQFLFEYFSETQRNKGNFPGRFSGRQFSNSRSEMNVSTLELGDSALYLCASSLTVNEKLFFGSGTQLSVL.

This rearrangement joins TRBV11-3 to TRBJ2-1; TRBD2 matches at 9 bases. The CDR3 contains 16 residues. Trimming took 4 bases from V and 6 from J; bases not matched to a gene: 10. Germline V lookup: CDR1 SGHNT, CDR2 YENEEA. The CDR3 nucleotides read TGTGCCAGCAGCTCCAGACTAGCGGCACATCCCAATGAGCAGTTCTTC. This encodes CASSSRLAAHPNEQFF.

This clone is a singleton in its sample. This CDR3 is also generated by other DNA sequences in the sample. This rearrangement joins TRBV9 to TRBJ2-3; 13 nucleotides line up with TRBD2. Trimming at V came to 3 bases and at J to 4 bases, leaving 2 bases not matched to a gene. This CDR3 spans 15 amino acids. Germline CDR1 is SGDLS and CDR2 is YYNGEE. This chain's CDR3 is CASSAGLAGADTQYF. In nucleotides, the CDR3 is TGTGCCAGCAGCGCAGGACTAGCGGGAGCAGATACGCAGTATTTT.

This clone was observed a single time. The identical CDR3 is also encoded by other nucleotide sequences in the sample. The rearrangement uses TRBV7-3 and TRBJ2-2; 7 bases match TRBD2. The V segment lost 1 base and the J segment 2 bases; nucleotides outside the gene matches: 4. The CDR3 length is 16 residues. Germline V gene data show CDR1 as SGHTA and CDR2 as FQGTGA. CDR3 region: CASSLRASGNTGELFF. The CDR3 DNA is TGTGCCAGCAGCTTAAGGGCTAGCGGAAACACCGGGGAGCTGTTTTTT. Full variable domain (rest looked up from reference TRBV7-3 and TRBJ2-2): GAGVSQTPSNKVTEKGKYVELRCDPISGHTALYWYRQSLGQGPEFLIYFQGTGAADDSGLPNDRFFAVRPEGSVSTLKIQRTERGDSAVYLCASSLRASGNTGELFFGEGSRLTVL.